A selection of T cell receptor beta chains follows, all from one sample in a study of T cell responses to AZD1222 COVID-19 vaccine. The table came from immunoSEQ multiplex PCR; TCRdb's copy has only in-frame clones and leaves some out. Here the sample spans around 120,000 clones, roughly 93% being singletons. Sequenced material: peripheral blood, taken 28 days after the second AZD1222 dose. These receptors all stem from an adult who received the AZD1222 COVID-19 vaccine. CDR3s include the opening cysteine and the closing phenylalanine or tryptophan. The order of the fields is V gene, D gene, clone size, J gene, CDR3 DNA, CDR3 protein. D genes are given only for firm matches. Size is stated for part of the rows, as once, few or many counts, or as a class when the clone is expanded.

v_call: TRBV18; d_call: TRBD2; clone_size: .; j_call: TRBJ2-3; cdr3_nt: TGTGCCAGCTCCCGGACTAGCGGGAGTGCAGATACGCAGTATTTT; cdr3_aa: CASSRTSGSADTQYF
v_call: TRBV9; d_call: .; clone_size: .; j_call: TRBJ2-2; cdr3_nt: TGTGCCAGCAGCGTATTTGCAGACACCGGGGAGCTGTTTTTT; cdr3_aa: CASSVFADTGELFF
v_call: TRBV30; d_call: .; clone_size: .; j_call: TRBJ2-3; cdr3_nt: TGTGCCTGGAGACCCTCGGTGAACACAGATACGCAGTATTTT; cdr3_aa: CAWRPSVNTDTQYF
v_call: TRBV28; d_call: .; clone_size: .; j_call: TRBJ1-1; cdr3_nt: TGTGCCAGCAGTTTGGATTCTGGGGTGTCTGAAGCTTTCTTT; cdr3_aa: CASSLDSGVSEAFF
v_call: TRBV28; d_call: TRBD1; clone_size: .; j_call: TRBJ2-1; cdr3_nt: TGTGCCAGCAGAGATGACAGGGTCCAGGGTTTCGAGCAGTTCTTC; cdr3_aa: CASRDDRVQGFEQFF
v_call: TRBV7-9; d_call: TRBD2; clone_size: many; j_call: TRBJ2-7; cdr3_nt: TGTGCCAGTGGACTAGCGGGCTTCTCCTACGAGCAGTACTTC; cdr3_aa: CASGLAGFSYEQYF
v_call: TRBV6-5; d_call: .; clone_size: .; j_call: TRBJ2-7; cdr3_nt: TGTGCCAGCAGTTACACCTACGAGCAGTACTTC; cdr3_aa: CASSYTYEQYF
v_call: TRBV24-1; d_call: TRBD1; clone_size: medium-sized; j_call: TRBJ1-5; cdr3_nt: TGTGCCACCAGTGATTTTCGGACAGGGGAAGAGGAGCCCCAGCATTTT; cdr3_aa: CATSDFRTGEEEPQHF
v_call: TRBV6-4; d_call: TRBD2; clone_size: .; j_call: TRBJ2-1; cdr3_nt: TGTGCCAGCAGTGAGGGGACTAGCGGCAATGAGCAGTTCTTC; cdr3_aa: CASSEGTSGNEQFF
v_call: TRBV28; d_call: .; clone_size: .; j_call: TRBJ2-1; cdr3_nt: TGTGCCAGCAGTTTTGAGGCCAGGATGCGTGAGCAGTTCTTC; cdr3_aa: CASSFEARMREQFF
v_call: TRBV7-8; d_call: TRBD1; clone_size: .; j_call: TRBJ1-4; cdr3_nt: TGTGCCAGCAGCTCCCTGGGACAGGGTCGTGAAAAACTGTTTTTT; cdr3_aa: CASSSLGQGREKLFF
v_call: TRBV3-1/TRBV3-2; d_call: TRBD2; clone_size: .; j_call: TRBJ2-1; cdr3_nt: TGTGCCAGCAGCCTAGATCGGGGGGTCTCCTACAATGAGCAGTTCTTC; cdr3_aa: CASSLDRGVSYNEQFF
v_call: TRBV28; d_call: TRBD1; clone_size: .; j_call: TRBJ2-7; cdr3_nt: TGTGCCAGCAGTAGGGGACAGAATAGATACGAGCAGTACTTC; cdr3_aa: CASSRGQNRYEQYF
v_call: TRBV6-1; d_call: TRBD1; clone_size: .; j_call: TRBJ2-7; cdr3_nt: TGTGCCAGCAGTGACCTCGGGACAGGTCCCTTGGAGCAGTACTTC; cdr3_aa: CASSDLGTGPLEQYF
v_call: TRBV11-1; d_call: TRBD2; clone_size: once; j_call: TRBJ2-1; cdr3_nt: TGTGCCAGCAGCTTAAGGGCTAGCGGGAGTTTCGATGAGCAGTTCTTC; cdr3_aa: CASSLRASGSFDEQFF
v_call: TRBV5-8; d_call: .; clone_size: .; j_call: TRBJ2-3; cdr3_nt: TGTGCCAGCAGCAACCGGGACCCCAAAACGCAGTATTTT; cdr3_aa: CASSNRDPKTQYF
v_call: TRBV7-9; d_call: TRBD2; clone_size: .; j_call: TRBJ2-7; cdr3_nt: TGTGCCAGCAGTTCTCCGGGGACTAGCTTTTCATACGAGCAGTACTTC; cdr3_aa: CASSSPGTSFSYEQYF
v_call: TRBV10-3; d_call: TRBD1; clone_size: .; j_call: TRBJ1-5; cdr3_nt: TGTGCCATCAGTACCGGGACAGCGCACGATCAGCCCCAGCATTTT; cdr3_aa: CAISTGTAHDQPQHF
v_call: TRBV19; d_call: TRBD1; clone_size: .; j_call: TRBJ1-1; cdr3_nt: TGTGCCAGTACCAGAGGACAGGGGGGCACTGAAGCTTTCTTT; cdr3_aa: CASTRGQGGTEAFF
v_call: TRBV11-2; d_call: .; clone_size: once; j_call: TRBJ2-3; cdr3_nt: TGTGCCAGCAGCTTAGTGGGCCGGAGCACAGATACGCAGTATTTT; cdr3_aa: CASSLVGRSTDTQYF
v_call: TRBV3-1/TRBV3-2; d_call: TRBD2; clone_size: .; j_call: TRBJ2-5; cdr3_nt: TGTGCCAGCAGCCTACGACTAGCGAAAGAGACCCAGTACTTC; cdr3_aa: CASSLRLAKETQYF
v_call: TRBV11-2; d_call: TRBD1; clone_size: .; j_call: TRBJ1-1; cdr3_nt: TGTGCCAGCAGCGGAAACAGGGGAGAAACTGAAGCTTTCTTT; cdr3_aa: CASSGNRGETEAFF
v_call: TRBV30; d_call: .; clone_size: .; j_call: TRBJ1-5; cdr3_nt: TGTGCCGAGGGGGGGCCCCGATCTAGGGCCCAGCATTTT; cdr3_aa: CAEGGPRSRAQHF
v_call: TRBV6-4; d_call: .; clone_size: .; j_call: TRBJ1-2; cdr3_nt: TGTGCCAGCAGTGACTCCCGACGGCCCTTTGGCTACACCTTC; cdr3_aa: CASSDSRRPFGYTF
v_call: TRBV10-2; d_call: TRBD2; clone_size: .; j_call: TRBJ2-1; cdr3_nt: TGCGCCAGCAGTGACGGCCGGGACTATTACAATGAGCAGTTCTTC; cdr3_aa: CASSDGRDYYNEQFF
v_call: TRBV5-1; d_call: .; clone_size: .; j_call: TRBJ1-2; cdr3_nt: TGCGCCAGCAGCTTACAATTGGACCTCGGGGATGGCTACACCTTC; cdr3_aa: CASSLQLDLGDGYTF
v_call: TRBV5-1; d_call: TRBD2; clone_size: .; j_call: TRBJ2-3; cdr3_nt: TGCGCCAGCAGCTTGGTGGCGGGAGAGGCAGATACGCAGTATTTT; cdr3_aa: CASSLVAGEADTQYF
v_call: TRBV6-1; d_call: .; clone_size: .; j_call: TRBJ2-7; cdr3_nt: TGTGCCAGCAGTGAAAGTTACTCCACCTCCTACGAGCAGTACTTC; cdr3_aa: CASSESYSTSYEQYF
v_call: TRBV28; d_call: .; clone_size: .; j_call: TRBJ1-1; cdr3_nt: TGTGCCAGCAAACCCGGGACGGCGAACACTGAAGCTTTCTTT; cdr3_aa: CASKPGTANTEAFF
v_call: TRBV6-6; d_call: TRBD2; clone_size: .; j_call: TRBJ2-7; cdr3_nt: TGTGCCAGCAGTCCCCTTAGCGGGAGGTTTTCCTACGAGCAGTACTTC; cdr3_aa: CASSPLSGRFSYEQYF
v_call: TRBV15; d_call: .; clone_size: .; j_call: TRBJ2-3; cdr3_nt: TGTGCCACCAGCAGGACAGATACGCAGTATTTT; cdr3_aa: CATSRTDTQYF
v_call: TRBV7-9; d_call: TRBD1; clone_size: few; j_call: TRBJ1-4; cdr3_nt: TGTGCCAGCAGGGGACAGGGGAGCAGAGCAACTAATGAAAAACTGTTTTTT; cdr3_aa: CASRGQGSRATNEKLFF
v_call: TRBV28; d_call: .; clone_size: .; j_call: TRBJ2-7; cdr3_nt: TGTGCCAGCAGTTTATTGGGTGGCTCCTACGAGCAGTACTTC; cdr3_aa: CASSLLGGSYEQYF
v_call: TRBV27; d_call: .; clone_size: .; j_call: TRBJ2-7; cdr3_nt: TGTGCCAGCAGTCCTACTAGTTCTCACGAGCAGTACTTC; cdr3_aa: CASSPTSSHEQYF
v_call: TRBV19; d_call: .; clone_size: .; j_call: TRBJ2-3; cdr3_nt: TGTGCCAGTACCACAGGGTGGCCTAGCACAGATACGCAGTATTTT; cdr3_aa: CASTTGWPSTDTQYF
v_call: TRBV13; d_call: .; clone_size: .; j_call: TRBJ1-3; cdr3_nt: TGTGCCAGCAGCTTAGGGAGGGTATCTGGAAACACCATATATTTT; cdr3_aa: CASSLGRVSGNTIYF
v_call: TRBV2; d_call: .; clone_size: .; j_call: TRBJ2-5; cdr3_nt: TGTGCCAGCACAGGGGAGGCGGGAGTGGGGGAGACCCAGTACTTC; cdr3_aa: CASTGEAGVGETQYF
v_call: TRBV2; d_call: .; clone_size: .; j_call: TRBJ1-5; cdr3_nt: TGTGCCAGCAACCCAGACCTCAATCAGCCCCAGCATTTT; cdr3_aa: CASNPDLNQPQHF
v_call: TRBV5-1; d_call: TRBD2; clone_size: .; j_call: TRBJ2-3; cdr3_nt: TGCGCCAGCAGTCTAGGGCGGGAGAGGCCGACAGATACGCAGTATTTT; cdr3_aa: CASSLGRERPTDTQYF
v_call: TRBV6-1; d_call: TRBD1; clone_size: .; j_call: TRBJ1-1; cdr3_nt: TGTGCCAGCAGTGAGACAGGGTCGGACACTGAAGCTTTCTTT; cdr3_aa: CASSETGSDTEAFF
v_call: TRBV5-4; d_call: .; clone_size: .; j_call: TRBJ1-5; cdr3_nt: TGTGCCAGCAGCTTGGGCCCTCTGGAGCCCCAGCATTTT; cdr3_aa: CASSLGPLEPQHF
v_call: TRBV11-2; d_call: .; clone_size: .; j_call: TRBJ2-1; cdr3_nt: TGTGCCAGCAGCTCAAACCCCACCTACAATGAGCAGTTCTTC; cdr3_aa: CASSSNPTYNEQFF
v_call: TRBV27; d_call: .; clone_size: once; j_call: TRBJ2-7; cdr3_nt: TGTGCCAGCAGTTTTTACAGCTCCTACGAGCAGTACTTC; cdr3_aa: CASSFYSSYEQYF
v_call: TRBV5-4; d_call: .; clone_size: .; j_call: TRBJ2-7; cdr3_nt: TGTGCCAGCAGCTTGAACGCGTACGAGCAGTACTTC; cdr3_aa: CASSLNAYEQYF
v_call: TRBV11-1; d_call: .; clone_size: .; j_call: TRBJ1-6; cdr3_nt: TGTGCCAGCAGCCAGAGGGGGGTTTCACCCCTCCACTTT; cdr3_aa: CASSQRGVSPLHF
v_call: TRBV27; d_call: .; clone_size: .; j_call: TRBJ2-7; cdr3_nt: TGTGCCAGCAGTTTATCGACAGGCGGTGCCTACGAGCAGTACTTC; cdr3_aa: CASSLSTGGAYEQYF
v_call: TRBV19; d_call: .; clone_size: .; j_call: TRBJ1-2; cdr3_nt: TGTGCCAGTAGTATATCGGGGGGCGACTATGGCTACACCTTC; cdr3_aa: CASSISGGDYGYTF
v_call: TRBV5-4; d_call: .; clone_size: .; j_call: TRBJ2-2; cdr3_nt: TGTGCCAGCAGCATATCCCGGGACCGCGGGGAGCTGTTTTTT; cdr3_aa: CASSISRDRGELFF
v_call: TRBV27; d_call: TRBD1; clone_size: .; j_call: TRBJ2-5; cdr3_nt: TGTGCCAGCAGTTTGTTTACGACAACAGGGGCCCCAGAGACCCAGTACTTC; cdr3_aa: CASSLFTTTGAPETQYF
v_call: TRBV27; d_call: .; clone_size: .; j_call: TRBJ1-4; cdr3_nt: TGTGCCAGCAGTCCGGGGTCATGGCCTGGGGGGAAACTGTTTTTT; cdr3_aa: CASSPGSWPGGKLFF